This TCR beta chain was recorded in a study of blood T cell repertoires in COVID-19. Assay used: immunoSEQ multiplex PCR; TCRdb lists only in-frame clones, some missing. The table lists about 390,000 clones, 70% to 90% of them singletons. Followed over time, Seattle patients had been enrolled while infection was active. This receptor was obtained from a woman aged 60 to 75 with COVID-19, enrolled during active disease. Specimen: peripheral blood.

The CDR3 sequence is CASSRDYSKETQYF. In DNA form, the CDR3 reads TGTGCCAGTAGTCGGGACTACTCGAAAGAGACCCAGTACTTC. V usage is TRBV19 and J usage is TRBJ2-5; TRBD2 aligns across 7 bases. The V gene's germline CDR1 is LNHDA and CDR2 SQIVND (reference sequence). CDR3 length: 14 residues. V lost 5 bases and J lost 3; bases outside the gene matches: 6.